This T cell receptor (beta chain) is from a study of tumor and adjacent non-tumor tissue in lung cancer. Study-wide findings and caveats: Tumor tissue had significantly higher TCR diversity than normal lung. Top 100 clones took a larger repertoire share in normal lung.

RNA was extracted from bulk tissue without any cell sorting. Comments on this clonotype: Its specificity is unknown.

After removal of 10 bases from V and 7 bases from J, the junction contained 10 bases not matched to a gene. This CDR3 has 15 amino acids. From germline, CDR1 is MNHEY and CDR2 SVGEGT. Three rounds of nested PCR, following a modified ARM-PCR protocol, produced the TCRbeta library. MiXCR was run by TCRdb on the multiplex PCR reads, yielding one entry per CDR3 protein. This sample yields roughly 220,000 distinct CDR3 sequences, of which 60% to 75% are seen a single time; roughly 24% belongs to the top ten. This chain joins TRBV6-2 or TRBV6-3 and TRBJ2-1; 13 bases are shared with TRBD2. The TCR sequence derives from a man in his sixties with non-small cell lung cancer. Sequencing was performed on lung tumor tissue. CDR3 residues: CAITSGRAEGNEQFF. The CDR3 DNA follows: TGTGCCATCACTAGCGGGAGGGCCGAAGGTAATGAGCAGTTCTTC.